A selection of T cell receptor beta chains follows, all from one sample in a study of T-cell reconstitution after alpha-beta-depleted transplantation in children. TCRdb recomputed calls from the PCR reads with MiXCR, one row per CDR3 protein. The sample has about 610,000 distinct CDR3 sequences, 8% to 11% seen once. Sample: PBMCs from the stem cell graft donor, taken from the stem cell graft. The receptors originated from a human donor who donated a stem cell graft to a child with acute myeloid leukemia. CDR3s leave out the opening cysteine and the closing phenylalanine or tryptophan.

TRBJ2-1 | TRBV11-3 | ASSLASEKNEQF
TRBJ2-2 | TRBV11-2 | ASSLGGKGDYPVPPGSCF
TRBJ2-2 | TRBV27 | ASSVVDRRWGELF
TRBJ1-2 | TRBV27 | ASSLNRQGARGYT
TRBJ2-1 | TRBV7-2 | ASSLAPGGGFGEQF
TRBJ2-1 | TRBV7-2 | ASRLNLAGGPYEQF
TRBJ2-1 | TRBV18 | ASSPLRESEQF
TRBJ2-7 | TRBV29-1 | SVEGLPGEQY
TRBJ2-3 | TRBV7-6 | ASSLGSGGGTDTQY
TRBJ2-5 | TRBV6-5 | ASSNGGAGGETQY
TRBJ2-5 | TRBV27 | ASSLSGGDGETQY
TRBJ2-5 | TRBV6-1 | ASTGNIGIQETQY
TRBJ1-1 | TRBV9 | ASSFGSLAEAF
TRBJ1-1 | TRBV6-4 | ASSSGTGGFGAEAF
TRBJ2-7 | TRBV30 | AWSRFVGGLQNEQY
TRBJ2-6 | TRBV19 | ASLLSTGANVLT
TRBJ2-7 | TRBV6-1 | ASTQPTGSYEQY
TRBJ2-2 | TRBV3-1 | ASSQDLGLAGGTGELF
TRBJ1-4 | TRBV29-1 | SVARESNEKLF
TRBJ2-1 | TRBV30 | AWSVGQVNEQF
TRBJ2-7 | TRBV4-3 | ASSQRTSGIYEQY
TRBJ1-1 | TRBV15 | ATSREVGGDTEAF
TRBJ2-7 | TRBV9 | ASSVLSGLGSEQY
TRBJ2-5 | TRBV12-3/TRBV12-4 | ASSWNQGETQY
TRBJ2-1 | TRBV11-3 | ASSFGLASYNEQF
TRBJ2-5 | TRBV9 | ASSVGVGGQETQY
TRBJ1-1 | TRBV18 | ASSPLGTHNTEAF
TRBJ2-7 | TRBV5-1 | ASSFYSGTDYEQY
TRBJ2-3 | TRBV18 | ASSPNRGSTDTQY
TRBJ2-7 | TRBV13 | ASSPERLAGGGEQY
TRBJ2-2 | TRBV6-1 | ASRLSPDTGELF
TRBJ2-3 | TRBV4-3 | ASSQVGGGSTDTQY
TRBJ2-3 | TRBV5-1 | ASSTGLAGADTQY
TRBJ2-5 | TRBV5-1 | ASSLAGDQETQY
TRBJ2-1 | TRBV7-2 | ASSLVGDYNEQF
TRBJ2-3 | TRBV7-2 | ASSLTGGPFSDTQY
TRBJ1-3 | TRBV20-1 | SVREGAMSSGNTIY
TRBJ1-1 | TRBV20-1 | SGSENTEAF
TRBJ2-1 | TRBV12-3/TRBV12-4 | ASSPSSGSGSRGEQF
TRBJ2-1 | TRBV7-2 | ASSLAPLGSYNEQF
TRBJ2-7 | TRBV29-1 | SVELAVQGAPGEQY
TRBJ2-7 | TRBV19 | ASSTHIVGQNYYEQY
TRBJ2-1 | TRBV29-1 | SVSAGSGRGNEQF
TRBJ2-5 | TRBV20-1 | SARLERAQETQY
TRBJ1-1 | TRBV29-1 | SGRQGVVTEAF
TRBJ2-1 | TRBV5-1 | ASSYSGSQGNEQF
TRBJ1-2 | TRBV7-8 | ASSTRDPKFHYGYT
TRBJ1-1 | TRBV7-8 | ASTTGSMNTEAF
TRBJ2-1 | TRBV4-2 | ASSRPSEGRSYNEQF
TRBJ2-3 | TRBV6-6 | ASSGASTDTQY
TRBJ2-5 | TRBV20-1 | SARDWKETQY
TRBJ2-1 | TRBV19 | ATATRGWEQF
TRBJ2-2 | TRBV4-3 | ASSQDWLGNTGELF
TRBJ2-7 | TRBV6-2/TRBV6-3 | ASRRRTTAYEQY
TRBJ1-2 | TRBV6-5 | ASSYEGQGAGYT
TRBJ2-3 | TRBV30 | AWSPGTGALDTQY
TRBJ2-7 | TRBV20-1 | SARERKGPYEQY